The T cell receptor (beta chain) under discussion was sequenced for a study of blood T cells in healthy people across ages. Broader study findings: Both naive CD4+ cell counts and diversity were greater in long-lived donors than in aged donors. It was found that TCR beta diversity correlated strongly with the percentage of naive T cells.

This clonotype was recorded many times. Antigen specificity is unknown. Through a sample-barcoded 5' primer and a J-beta primer mix, a second PCR was run for about 6 to 11 cycles. TCRdb re-derived calls from the 5' RACE reads in MiXCR, one entry per CDR3 protein. The sample has about 1,500,000 distinct CDR3 sequences, roughly 27% seen once. This CDR3 region has 13 residues. V was cut by 6 bases and J by 7 bases, with 13 bases left in between. Germline V lookup: CDR1 WSHSY, CDR2 SAAADI. The sequence came from a woman in her twenties or thirties in good health. Source material: blood. The chain is built from TRBV10-2 and TRBJ2-1; D may match TRBD1 or TRBD2 (6 bases each). This CDR3 is CASRGGLGNEQFF. Written as DNA, the CDR3 is TGCGCCAGCAGAGGGGGGCTTGGGAATGAGCAGTTCTTC.